This TCR beta chain was sequenced in a study of T cells expressing NK-cell markers. Background on the study: It was sorted CD3+CD56+NKG2C+, CD3+CD56+NKG2C- and CD3+CD56-NKG2C+ T cells that supplied the TCR beta repertoires. Study results and limitations: The dominant NKG2C+ clonotypes represented about 1.0-7.0% of CD8+ T cells in five or six donors.

Making the TCR beta cDNA relied on 5'RACE template switching with UMIs. With the 5' RACE reads reprocessed, TCRdb shows one record per CDR3 protein and no DNA. Its listing shows 200,000 to 300,000 distinct CDR3 sequences. Per the germline V gene, CDR1 is SGHRS and CDR2 is YFSETQ. The CDR3 is 16 residues long. On this clonotype: Antigen specificity is unknown.

The TCR comes from a woman aged 18-70 years in good health. Sequencing was carried out using blood T cells: a sorted CD56 or NKG2C T cell subset, CD4+ or CD8+ T cells, or bulk PBMC T cells (not recorded which). The V gene is TRBV5-1, the J gene TRBJ1-6; with no DNA, the TCRdb D assignment of TRBD1 cannot be verified. This CDR3 is CASSFRGQGNNSPLHF.